This T cell receptor (beta chain) emerged from a study of regulatory T cells in long-lasting Graves disease. General study results and limits: New patients shared 1,000 or so public clonotypes, and persistent patients shared more, with a few thousand.

The V gene lost 3 bases and the J gene lost 5 bases, with 14 bases spanning the gap. From germline, CDR1 is SGHVS and CDR2 FQNEAQ. This CDR3 has 15 amino acids. This clonotype was detected many times. Its cognate antigen is unknown. Time point given: newly diagnosed GD, antithyroid drugs for less than 3 months. PBMC-derived RNA was used for the TCR library. The authors built TCR beta libraries using iRepertoire HTBI primers and Arm-PCR of CDR3 regions. Original processing notes: Under 75 TRBV and about 15 TRBJ segments were identified across samples. TCRdb reprocessed the multiplex PCR reads via MiXCR and lists one record per CDR3 protein. TCRdb assigned the V and J calls; the authors' analysis was not used. Counted here are a few hundred thousand distinct CDR3 sequences, 16% occurring once; the ten biggest clones make up roughly 23%. These data are also associated with another study on T cells in Graves' hyperthyroidism and ophthalmopathy.

The rearrangement uses TRBV7-8 and TRBJ2-1; D perhaps matches TRBD2 (6 bases). The material sequenced was peripheral blood mononuclear cells (PBMCs), taken at new diagnosis, from a patient treated with antithyroid drugs. This TCR derives from a woman aged 18 to 35 with Graves disease. The CDR3 loop reads CASSFLAGKNNEQFF. Written as DNA, the CDR3 is TGTGCCAGCAGCTTTCTGGCGGGGAAAAACAATGAGCAGTTCTTC.